These 19 T cell receptor beta chains were sequenced from one sample in a study of molecular identifiers for immune sequencing clone quantification. Each CDR3 protein is one row after TCRdb ran MiXCR on the PCR reads. The sample holds more than 550,000 distinct CDR3 sequences, 25% seen once. The sample comprised naive CD8+ T cells from blood, with Jurkat cell RNA spiked in. Subset noted: FACS-sorted CD8+CD4-CCR7+CD45RA+ naive T cells. These receptors were collected from a human donor in good health. Some libraries in this study had Jurkat cell RNA spiked in.

Concerning this clonotype itself: Since no conserved phenylalanine or tryptophan closes the CDR3, a read error is the likely cause. The chain couples TRBV7-2 to TRBJ2-1; 9 nucleotides line up with TRBD2. Germline V gene sequence: CDR1 SGHTA, CDR2 FQGNSA. The ends lost 3 bases at V and 7 bases at J; junction bases unmatched: 22. The CDR3 has 20 residues. The CDR3 nucleotides read TGTGCCAGCAGCTTCTCGGTGGTTTCAGGGGGTATTCTAGCGGGAAATGAGCAGTTCATC. Residues: CASSFSVVSGGILAGNEQFI.

Only one count was recorded for this clonotype. Since a much larger clone is just one base distant, this may be a read error. The chain employs TRBV12-3 or TRBV12-4 and TRBJ1-5; D is unresolved. The CDR3 has 13 residues. The CDR3 coding sequence is TGTGACAGCAGTTTAATAGGCGGTCAGCCCCAGCATTTT. As protein: CDSSLIGGQPQHF.

This clonotype appeared many times. One end of the junction does not line up with germline, which may come from a read error. This chain joins TRBV12-3 or TRBV12-4 and TRBJ2-3; D not resolved. The CDR3 is 12 amino acids. The CDR3 DNA reads as TGTGCCAGCACCTCTGGGTCGCCACCCGAAAATTTT. Translating gives CASTSGSPPENF.

This chain links TRBV14 with TRBJ2-5, with 8 nucleotides matching TRBD2. V gave up 4 bases and J gave up 1 base; unmatched junction bases: 11. This CDR3 region has 17 residues. The germline gives CDR1 SGHDN, CDR2 FVKESK. The chain's CDR3 is CASSPFGGAKIQETQYF. CDR3 nucleotides: TGTGCCAGCAGCCCCTTCGGGGGGGCGAAAATCCAAGAGACCCAGTACTTC.

This clonotype was found many times. The V gene is TRBV6-1, the J gene TRBJ1-1; tentatively, D is TRBD1 (6 bases). CDR1 is MNHNS, CDR2 SASEGT, per germline. V lost 4 bases and J lost 0, with 12 bases in between. The CDR3 length is 15 residues. The CDR3 bases are TGTGCCAGCAGTGTGAACAGGGACATGAACACTGAAGCTTTCTTT. Its translation: CASSVNRDMNTEAFF.

The chain couples TRBV4-3 to TRBJ1-2; D perhaps matches TRBD1 (6 bases). CDR3 size: 15 residues. V lost 0 bases and J 2 bases, leaving 10 bases between the germline ends. Germline V gives CDR1 LGHNA, CDR2 YSLEER. The CDR3 here is CASSQEGTTNYGYTF. The CDR3 DNA sequence: TGCGCCAGCAGCCAAGAGGGGACAACGAACTATGGCTACACCTTC.

This clonotype came up a few times. The gene calls are TRBV29-1 and TRBJ2-7; no firm D call. This CDR3 comprises 11 residues. V was cut by 5 bases and J by 4 bases, with 9 bases left in between. Germline loops: CDR1 SQVTM, CDR2 ANQGSEA. The CDR3 DNA is TGCAGCGTTTATCTAGAATACGAGCAGTACTTC. Its translation is CSVYLEYEQYF.

This clonotype was recorded many times. This sequence joins TRBV28 and TRBJ2-6; possibly TRBD2 for D (6 bases). This CDR3 is 17 amino acids long. The ends were cut back, 5 bases at V and 4 bases at J, with 18 bases in the middle. Germline assignment: CDR1 MDHEN and CDR2 SYDVKM. CDR3 protein: CASSPRRGGSGANVLTF. DNA of the CDR3: TGTGCCAGCAGTCCTCGAAGGGGAGGTTCGGGGGCCAACGTCCTGACTTTC.

This clonotype has ten or more counts. This chain uses TRBV7-9 with TRBJ2-1, with 13 positions matching TRBD2. Germline values: CDR1 SEHNR, CDR2 FQNEAQ (reference sequence). This CDR3 comprises 18 residues. V lost 4 bases to trimming and J lost 12 bases; unmatched junction nucleotides: 18. The chain's CDR3 is CASSSVTGTGLAGSRQFF. CDR3 DNA sequence: TGTGCCAGCAGCTCAGTGACAGGGACGGGACTAGCGGGGTCGAGGCAGTTCTTC.

This clonotype was seen at least ten times. V and J are TRBV7-3 and TRBJ2-1; maybe TRBD2 (5 bases). Germline-derived CDR1 and CDR2 are SGHTA and FQGTGA. Trimming removed 5 bases from V and 7 bases from J, with 15 bases in between. This CDR3 contains 14 residues. CDR3 protein: CASSLGLADNEQFF. The CDR3 DNA is TGTGCCAGCAGCCTAGGGCTAGCAGATAATGAGCAGTTCTTC.

The genes are TRBV6-2 or TRBV6-3 and TRBJ2-7; D unclear. The germline V gene encodes CDR1 MNHEY and CDR2 SVGEGT. Between the trimmed V and J ends, which lost 4 bases and 0 bases, there was a span of 16 bases. This CDR3 contains 16 residues. CDR3: CASSSTTFLGSYEQYF. DNA of the CDR3: TGTGCCAGCAGTTCAACGACCTTTCTGGGCTCCTACGAGCAGTACTTC.

This clonotype occurred a few times. V usage is TRBV20-1 and J usage is TRBJ2-5; 10 bases match TRBD2. The CDR3 sequence is 15 residues long. With 3 bases clipped from V and 5 bases from J, the junction kept 9 bases outside the gene matches. The V gene's germline CDR1 is DFQATT and CDR2 SNEGSKA (reference sequence). The chain's CDR3 is CSARGGTSGVETQYF. The CDR3 DNA sequence: TGCAGTGCTAGGGGAGGAACTAGCGGGGTGGAGACCCAGTACTTC.

This clonotype was picked up many times. The V call is TRBV12-3 or TRBV12-4, the J call TRBJ2-6; D is unclear. The CDR3 loop spans 12 amino acids. The ends were cut back, 7 bases at V and 2 bases at J, with 3 bases in the middle. The CDR3 DNA reads as TGTGCCAGCACTGCTGGGGCCAACGTCCTGACTTTC. Its translation: CASTAGANVLTF.

There are many counts of this clonotype. This rearrangement joins TRBV4-1 to TRBJ2-5, with a tentative D call TRBD2 (6 bases). Germline-derived CDR1 and CDR2 are MGHRA and YSYEKL. V was clipped by 2 bases and J by 0 bases, with 10 bases between them. The CDR3 is 15 residues long. CDR3 in amino acids: CASSQRGLDQETQYF. DNA of the CDR3: TGCGCCAGCAGCCAACGGGGACTCGACCAAGAGACCCAGTACTTC.

This clonotype came up a few times. The rearrangement links TRBV4-3 to TRBJ2-3, with 8 bases aligning to TRBD2. The trim removed 0 bases at V and 2 bases at J, leaving 7 bases unmatched. The length of the CDR3 is 17 residues. From germline, CDR1 is LGHNA and CDR2 YSLEER. The CDR3 DNA follows: TGCGCCAGCAGCCAAGATCTCCCGGGGGGGCCCACAGATACGCAGTATTTT. Amino acids: CASSQDLPGGPTDTQYF.

The chain joins TRBV27 to TRBJ2-2; D may be TRBD1 (6 bases). The CDR3 is 15 residues long. V gave up 8 bases and J gave up 3 bases, with 16 bases separating them. Germline V gene data show CDR1 as MNHEY and CDR2 as SMNVEV (reference sequence). In nucleotides, the CDR3 is TGTGCCAGCGGTTCCGGGACACCCGACACCGGGGAGCTGTTTTTT. Its protein product is CASGSGTPDTGELFF.

V usage is TRBV7-9 and J usage is TRBJ1-1, with a tentative D call TRBD1 (6 bases). Germline CDR1 SEHNR, CDR2 FQNEAQ (reference sequence). Trimming took 8 bases from V and 4 from J, leaving 14 bases between them. This CDR3 spans 13 amino acids. CDR3 amino acids: CASSQGRITEAFF. The CDR3 nucleotides read TGTGCCAGCTCTCAGGGGCGCATCACTGAAGCTTTCTTT.

Remarks on this clonotype: Since a much larger clone is just one base distant, this may be a read error. The chain is built from TRBV5-4 and TRBJ1-4; maybe TRBD1 (5 bases). The CDR3 has 15 amino acids. With 7 bases removed from V and 6 bases from J, the gap between germline ends came to 19 bases. Looked up from germline, CDR1 is SGHNT and CDR2 is YYREEE (reference sequence). CDR3 amino acids: CASGRKGLVDEKLFF. The CDR3 DNA reads TGTGCCAGCGGCCGAAAGGGACTGGTGGATGAAAAACTGTTTTTT.

There are a few counts of this clonotype. The chain combines TRBV4-3 with TRBJ2-2; a weak D match, TRBD2 (7 bases). Germline-derived CDR1 and CDR2 are LGHNA and YSLEER. The CDR3 is made up of 17 amino acids. Trimming took off 0 bases at V and 6 bases at J, with 17 bases between the two ends. The CDR3 bases are TGCGCCAGCAGCCAAGATAGGGGCGGAGGGGGGGCCGGGGAGCTGTTTTTT. Protein sequence: CASSQDRGGGGAGELFF.